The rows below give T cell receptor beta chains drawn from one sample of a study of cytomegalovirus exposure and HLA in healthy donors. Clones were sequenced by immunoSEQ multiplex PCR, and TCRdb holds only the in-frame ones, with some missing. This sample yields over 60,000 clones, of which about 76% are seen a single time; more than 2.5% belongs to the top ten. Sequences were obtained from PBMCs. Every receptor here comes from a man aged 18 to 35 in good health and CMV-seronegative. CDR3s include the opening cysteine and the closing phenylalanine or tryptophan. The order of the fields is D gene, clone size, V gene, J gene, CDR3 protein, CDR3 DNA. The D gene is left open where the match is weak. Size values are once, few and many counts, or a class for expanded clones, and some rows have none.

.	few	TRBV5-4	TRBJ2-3	CASSRWGGPDTQYF	TGTGCCAGCAGCCGGTGGGGCGGCCCAGATACGCAGTATTTT
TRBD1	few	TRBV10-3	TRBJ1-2	CATEDRGQSNYGYTF	TGTGCCACCGAAGACAGGGGACAGTCGAACTATGGCTACACCTTC
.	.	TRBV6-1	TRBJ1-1	CASSDRSKNTEAFF	TGTGCCAGCAGTGACAGGTCGAAGAACACTGAAGCTTTCTTT
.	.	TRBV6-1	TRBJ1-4	CASSRGYREKLFF	TGTGCCAGCAGTAGGGGGTATCGGGAAAAACTGTTTTTT
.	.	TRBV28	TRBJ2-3	CASSFGRSDTQYF	TGTGCCAGCAGTTTCGGGAGATCAGATACGCAGTATTTT
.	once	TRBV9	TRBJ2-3	CASSILPTDTQYF	TGTGCCAGCAGCATCCTCCCCACAGATACGCAGTATTTT
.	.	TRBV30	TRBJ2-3	CASGKGLETDTQYF	TGTGCCAGTGGGAAGGGACTGGAAACAGATACGCAGTATTTT
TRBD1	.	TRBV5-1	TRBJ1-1	CASSSQGRNTEAFF	TGCGCCAGCAGCTCACAGGGGCGGAACACTGAAGCTTTCTTT
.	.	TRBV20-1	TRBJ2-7	CSARTPYEQYF	TGCAGTGCTCGTACACCCTACGAGCAGTACTTC
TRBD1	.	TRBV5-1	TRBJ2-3	CASSRRTGGSDTQYF	TGCGCCAGCAGCCGCCGGACAGGGGGGTCAGATACGCAGTATTTT
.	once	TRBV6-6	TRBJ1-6	CASSYRGRGRSPLHF	TGTGCCAGCAGTTACCGGGGCAGGGGAAGGTCACCCCTCCACTTT
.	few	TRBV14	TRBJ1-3	CASSRRTDSGNTIYF	TGTGCCAGCAGCCGAAGGACAGACTCTGGAAACACCATATATTTT
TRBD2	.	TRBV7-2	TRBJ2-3	CASSLGIGGGTDTQYF	TGTGCCAGCAGCTTAGGAATCGGGGGGGGCACAGATACGCAGTATTTT
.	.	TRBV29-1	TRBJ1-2	CSVETQGRSNYGYPF	TGCAGCGTTGAGACTCAAGGGAGATCTAACTATGGCTACCCCTTC
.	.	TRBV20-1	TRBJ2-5	CSVGRKETQYF	TGCAGTGTGGGCAGGAAGGAGACCCAGTACTTC
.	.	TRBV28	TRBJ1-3	CASSKTARNTIYF	TGTGCCAGCAGTAAGACAGCGAGAAACACCATATATTTT
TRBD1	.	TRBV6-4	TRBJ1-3	CASSEGQGSGNTIYF	TGTGCCAGCAGTGAGGGACAGGGCTCCGGAAACACCATATATTTT
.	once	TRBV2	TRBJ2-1	CASSPYNEQFF	TGTGCCAGCAGTCCTTACAATGAGCAGTTCTTC
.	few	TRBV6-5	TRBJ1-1	CASSALQGLTEAFF	TGTGCCAGCAGTGCGCTACAGGGCCTCACTGAAGCTTTCTTT
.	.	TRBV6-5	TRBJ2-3	CASSYDGVLTDTQYF	TGTGCCAGCAGTTACGACGGGGTCCTCACAGATACGCAGTATTTT
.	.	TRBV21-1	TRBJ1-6	CASSNPGPTGGAYGDSPLHF	TGTGCCAGCAGCAACCCAGGGCCTACAGGGGGCGCTTATGGTGATTCACCCCTCCACTTT
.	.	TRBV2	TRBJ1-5	CASSVSQGFDQPQHF	TGTGCCAGCAGTGTAAGTCAGGGATTCGATCAGCCCCAGCATTTT
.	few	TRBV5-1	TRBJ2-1	CASSLTGLISYNEQFF	TGCGCCAGCAGCTTGACAGGCCTGATCTCCTACAATGAGCAGTTCTTC
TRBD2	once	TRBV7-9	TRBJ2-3	CASSPPGRGGLYTQYF	TGTGCCAGCAGCCCACCGGGGCGGGGGGGCCTATATACGCAGTATTTT
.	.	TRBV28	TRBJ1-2	CASSYPTGLNYGYTF	TGTGCCAGCAGTTACCCGACAGGACTCAACTATGGCTACACCTTC
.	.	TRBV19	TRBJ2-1	CASSVGVSTYNEQFF	TGTGCCAGTAGTGTCGGGGTCTCGACCTACAATGAGCAGTTCTTC
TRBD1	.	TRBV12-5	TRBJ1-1	CASGTTGAGTEAFF	TGTGCTAGTGGTACCACAGGGGCGGGCACTGAAGCTTTCTTT